This T cell receptor beta chain was sequenced during a study of CD8 T cells in Susac syndrome. Reverse transcription of roughly 0.5 to 1 ug RNA was performed with random hexamers. TCRdb itself ran the immunoSEQ multiplex PCR reads through MiXCR, one entry per CDR3 protein. Here the sample spans under 200,000 distinct CDR3 sequences, 94% being singletons. TEMRA cells were FACS-enriched, with CD8+ and CD4+ T cells isolated negatively. CDR1 KGHSH and CDR2 LQKENI come from the germline V gene. Trimming cost V 6 bases and J 4 bases, with 16 bases left between them. The CDR3 extends over 15 amino acids. This clonotype was picked up one time.

The source is a human donor with Susac syndrome. The J gene is TRBJ2-1, the V gene TRBV18; weak D call: TRBD1 (5 bases). The sequenced sample was CD4+ T cells from PBMCs. The CDR3: CASSPKDTTYNEQFF. CDR3 DNA: TGTGCCAGCTCGCCCAAGGACACCACTTACAATGAGCAGTTCTTC.